A single sample is the source of the 22 T cell receptor beta chains below, sequenced in a study of T cells and copy number aberrations in small-cell lung cancer. Profiling relied on immunoSEQ multiplex PCR, and the TCRdb table lists in-frame clones only, not all of them. The repertoire consists of about 6,600 clones, with roughly four fifths occurring once and the leading ten covering roughly 9.9%. The sequenced sample was normal tissue next to the tumor. These receptors came from a woman in her sixties or seventies with small cell lung cancer. Some clones in this sample may be carry-over from other donors' samples.

Relative to its sample, this clone is medium-sized. V and J are TRBV6-1 and TRBJ1-1; no clear D. V lost 2 bases to trimming and J lost 5 bases, with 15 bases between them. Germline CDR1 and CDR2: MNHNS and SASEGT. This CDR3 region has 15 residues. The CDR3 sequence: CASSEYDLKKTEAFF. Here the CDR3 DNA reads TGTGCCAGCAGTGAATATGATCTTAAAAAGACTGAAGCTTTCTTT.

V gene TRBV9 combines with J gene TRBJ2-6; 10 bases match TRBD1. V was clipped by 3 bases and J by 1 base; unmatched bases: 4. This CDR3 is built from 17 residues. Germline values: CDR1 SGDLS, CDR2 YYNGEE. The CDR3 bases are TGTGCCAGCAGCGCAGGACAGGGGGGTTCTGGGGCCAACGTCCTGACTTTC. This codes for CASSAGQGGSGANVLTF.

This clone was recorded only once. The chain links TRBV2 to TRBJ2-5, with a weak D call TRBD2 (5 bases). The CDR3 is 14 residues long. The V end lost 2 bases, the J end lost 3 bases, and 10 bases lay between the germline ends. The germline V gene encodes CDR1 SNHLY and CDR2 FYNNEI. This CDR3 reads CASSETGYKETQYF. The CDR3 coding sequence is TGTGCCAGCAGTGAAACGGGATATAAAGAGACCCAGTACTTC.

Only one count was recorded for this clone. The DNA for the CDR3 is TGTGCCAGCAGCCCCGGCCGGGACAGGGGACCAGATACGCAGTATTTT. It is translated as CASSPGRDRGPDTQYF. This chain joins TRBV7-2 and TRBJ2-3, with 10 bases lining up with TRBD1. This CDR3 spans 16 amino acids. The germline gives CDR1 SGHTA, CDR2 FQGNSA. V dropped 5 bases and J dropped 4; count of bases not matched to a gene: 9.

The rearrangement links TRBV2 to TRBJ2-3; no clear D. Trimming pared 8 bases from V and 3 bases from J, leaving 9 bases between. The CDR3 is 12 amino acids. Germline V lookup: CDR1 SNHLY, CDR2 FYNNEI. CDR3 nucleotide sequence: TGTGCCAGCGGCGTGGAGACAGATACGCAGTATTTT. Its translation: CASGVETDTQYF.

V is TRBV5-1 and J is TRBJ2-1, with 12 bases matching TRBD2. Germline V gene sequence: CDR1 SGHRS, CDR2 YFSETQ. J was trimmed by 4 bases and V by 4 bases; bases with no gene match: 6. The CDR3 is made up of 16 amino acids. The CDR3 DNA reads as TGCGCCAGCAGCATAGCCGGGACTAGCGGGTACAATGAGCAGTTCTTC. Residues: CASSIAGTSGYNEQFF.

A word on this clone: A junction end diverges from the germline sequence, so it may reflect a read error. The chain couples TRBV14 to TRBJ1-2; D not resolved. The CDR3 extends over 12 amino acids. Germline values: CDR1 SGHDN, CDR2 FVKESK. CDR3 sequence reads: CARSQEQYGYTF. The CDR3 DNA reads as TGTGCCAGAAGCCAAGAACAGTATGGCTACACCTTC.

The gene calls are TRBV4-1 and TRBJ2-5; 16 bases fit TRBD2. This CDR3 spans 20 amino acids. Germline V gene lookup returns CDR1 MGHRA and CDR2 YSYEKL. Trimming took 2 bases from V and 5 from J; bases not matched to a gene: 14. CDR3 residues: CASSQMGAGTSGRARETQYF. The CDR3 DNA follows: TGCGCCAGCAGCCAAATGGGGGCCGGGACTAGCGGGAGGGCCCGGGAGACCCAGTACTTC.

The J gene is TRBJ1-1, the V gene TRBV9; tentative D call: TRBD1 (6 bases). The CDR3 covers 13 residues. Germline CDR1 is SGDLS and CDR2 is YYNGEE. Trimming took off 2 bases at V and 3 bases at J, with 8 bases between the two ends. The CDR3 region is CASSVSGDTEAFF. In nucleotides, the CDR3 is TGTGCCAGCAGCGTCTCAGGGGACACTGAAGCTTTCTTT.

This rearrangement joins TRBV18 to TRBJ2-2; D is possibly TRBD2 (6 bases). Germline CDR1 KGHSH, CDR2 LQKENI. This CDR3 comprises 17 residues. Trimming took 1 base from V and 1 from J, leaving 13 bases between them. CDR3: CASSPRRDGLNTGELFF. The CDR3 DNA reads TGTGCCAGCTCACCACGGAGGGATGGGCTGAACACCGGGGAGCTGTTTTTT.

The chain combines TRBV11-2 with TRBJ2-5; D is undetermined. Germline-derived CDR1 and CDR2 are SGHAT and FQNNGV. This CDR3 has 11 residues. The V and J ends lost 1 base and 5 bases respectively, with 2 bases between them. The CDR3 region has the DNA TGTGCCAGCAGCTTAGGGGAGACCCAGTACTTC. Amino acid sequence: CASSLGETQYF.

The chain uses TRBV2 and TRBJ2-3; D gene ambiguous. CDR3 length: 15 residues. Germline V gene sequence: CDR1 SNHLY, CDR2 FYNNEI. Trimming removed 2 bases from V and 5 bases from J, with 14 bases in between. Here the CDR3 reads CASSELNPSVDTQYF. The CDR3 bases are TGTGCCAGCAGTGAACTTAACCCCAGTGTAGATACGCAGTATTTT.

V gene TRBV29-1 combines with J gene TRBJ2-2; 8 bases are shared with TRBD2. V was clipped by 6 bases and J by 3 bases; unmatched bases: 6. The CDR3 is made up of 14 amino acids. Germline-derived CDR1 and CDR2 are SQVTM and ANQGSEA. The CDR3 DNA is TGCAGCGTAAAGCGGGAGCGTGACACCGGGGAGCTGTTTTTT. Translated, it gives CSVKRERDTGELFF.

The chain employs TRBV5-1 and TRBJ2-1; TRBD2 agrees at 11 bases. V shed 4 bases, J shed 6 bases, and the junction held 6 bases outside the gene matches. The CDR3 consists of 15 residues. Germline V gene sequence: CDR1 SGHRS, CDR2 YFSETQ. The CDR3 nucleotides are TGCGCCAGCAGCCTGGCACTAGCGGGAGTCAATGAGCAGTTCTTC. It codes for CASSLALAGVNEQFF.

The rearrangement uses TRBV10-1 and TRBJ2-5; a possible D gene is TRBD2 (6 bases). Germline V CDR1 and CDR2: WNHNN, SYGVQD (reference sequence). The CDR3 consists of 13 residues. V was cut by 9 bases and J by 6 bases, with 17 bases left in between. CDR3 amino acids: CARGRRGGQTQYF. For the CDR3, the DNA is TGCGCCAGAGGACGCCGGGGAGGTCAGACCCAGTACTTC.

V usage is TRBV28 and J usage is TRBJ1-5; possibly TRBD1 for D (5 bases). The CDR3 runs 14 residues. Germline CDR1 and CDR2: MDHEN and SYDVKM. The ends were cut back, 2 bases at V and 3 bases at J, with 8 bases in the middle. The CDR3 reads CASSLGGTNQPQHF. DNA for the CDR3: TGTGCCAGCAGTTTAGGAGGGACCAATCAGCCCCAGCATTTT.

This clone was detected a few times. The chain combines TRBV11-2 with TRBJ1-1; no clear D gene. Germline V gene lookup returns CDR1 SGHAT and CDR2 FQNNGV. V lost 4 bases and J 3 bases, leaving 9 bases between the germline ends. The CDR3 extends over 13 amino acids. CDR3 DNA: TGTGCCAGCAGCTGGAACAGAGACACTGAAGCTTTCTTT. It codes for CASSWNRDTEAFF.

This clone was counted a single time. Relative to the germline gene, one junction end is altered; a read error may explain this. The chain is built from TRBV7-2 and TRBJ1-5; possible D gene TRBD1, 5 bases. This CDR3 comprises 14 residues. The germline gives CDR1 SGHTA, CDR2 FQGNSA. CDR3 bases: TGTGCCAGCAGCTTATATTCGGGGGAGCAGCCCCAGCGTTTT. Its protein is CASSLYSGEQPQRF.

This sequence joins TRBV5-1 and TRBJ2-2, with TRBD1 identical over 9 bases. Germline lookup yields CDR1 SGHRS and CDR2 YFSETQ. The CDR3 is made up of 15 amino acids. V trimming: 4 bases; J trimming: 6 bases; junction bases outside the gene matches: 7. The CDR3 loop reads CASSRDRVEAGELFF. The CDR3 bases are TGCGCCAGCAGCCGGGACAGGGTAGAGGCCGGGGAGCTGTTTTTT. Complete variable domain (other parts from reference TRBV5-1 and TRBJ2-2): KAGVTQTPRYLIKTRGQQVTLSCSPISGHRSVSWYQQTPGQGLQFLFEYFSETQRNKGNFPGRFSGRQFSNSRSEMNVSTLELGDSALYLCASSRDRVEAGELFFGEGSRLTVL.

This sequence joins TRBV7-6 and TRBJ2-1; D possibly corresponds to TRBD2 (5 bases). Trimming pared 5 bases from V and 3 bases from J, leaving 11 bases between. CDR1 SGHVS and CDR2 FNYEAQ come from the germline V gene. This CDR3 has 14 amino acids. The DNA for the CDR3 is TGTGCCAGCAGCCCGGACTGGAACTACAATGAGCAGTTCTTC. Amino acids: CASSPDWNYNEQFF.

This chain connects TRBV7-9 to TRBJ1-4; D not resolved. Germline V gene data show CDR1 as SEHNR and CDR2 as FQNEAQ (reference sequence). Trimming shortened V by 3 bases and J by 8 bases, and 7 bases separated the two germline ends. This CDR3 is 12 amino acids long. CDR3 residues: CASSFDGEKLFF. CDR3 nucleotide sequence: TGTGCCAGCAGCTTCGACGGAGAAAAACTGTTTTTT.

This clone has only a few counts. The chain couples TRBV30 to TRBJ1-5, with 7 bases lining up with TRBD1. Germline V gene data show CDR1 as GTSNPN and CDR2 as SVGIG (reference sequence). CDR3 length: 14 residues. With V trimmed by 2 bases and J by 4 bases, 5 bases remained unmatched. The CDR3 DNA follows: TGTGCCTGGAGTACAGGGGTTGGAAATCAGCCCCAGCATTTT. It yields the protein CAWSTGVGNQPQHF.